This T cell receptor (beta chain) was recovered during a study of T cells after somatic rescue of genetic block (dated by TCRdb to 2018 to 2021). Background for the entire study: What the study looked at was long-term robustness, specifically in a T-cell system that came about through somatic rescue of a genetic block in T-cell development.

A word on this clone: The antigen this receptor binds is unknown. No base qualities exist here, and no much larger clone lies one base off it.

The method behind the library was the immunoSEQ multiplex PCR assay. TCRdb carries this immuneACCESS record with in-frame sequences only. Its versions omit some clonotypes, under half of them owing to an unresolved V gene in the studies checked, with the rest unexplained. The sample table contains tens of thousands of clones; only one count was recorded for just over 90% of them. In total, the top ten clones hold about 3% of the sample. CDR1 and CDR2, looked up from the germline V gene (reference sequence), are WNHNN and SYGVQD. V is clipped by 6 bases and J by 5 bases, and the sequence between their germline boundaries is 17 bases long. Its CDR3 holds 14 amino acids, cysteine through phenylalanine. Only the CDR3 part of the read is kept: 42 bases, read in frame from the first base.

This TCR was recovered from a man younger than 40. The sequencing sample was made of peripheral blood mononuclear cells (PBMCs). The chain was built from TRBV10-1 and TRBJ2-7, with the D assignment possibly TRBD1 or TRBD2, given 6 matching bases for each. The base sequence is TGCGCCAGCAGCGTCGGGGGCCCTGGAAACGAGCAGTACTTC. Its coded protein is CASSVGGPGNEQYF.